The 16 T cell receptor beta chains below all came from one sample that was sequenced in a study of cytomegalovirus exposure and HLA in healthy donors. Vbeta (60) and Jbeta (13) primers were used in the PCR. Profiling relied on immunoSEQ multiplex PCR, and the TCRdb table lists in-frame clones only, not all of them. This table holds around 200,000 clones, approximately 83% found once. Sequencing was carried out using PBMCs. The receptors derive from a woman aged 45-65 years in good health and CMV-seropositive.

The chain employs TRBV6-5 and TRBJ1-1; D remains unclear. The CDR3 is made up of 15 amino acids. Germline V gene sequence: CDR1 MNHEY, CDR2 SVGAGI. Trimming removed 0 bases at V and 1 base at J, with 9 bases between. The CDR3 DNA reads TGTGCCAGCAGTTACTCGAGTCGGGGGAACACTGAAGCTTTCTTT. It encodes CASSYSSRGNTEAFF.

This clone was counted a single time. The CDR3 region is CASSQGSSGGPQETQYF. The CDR3 bases are TGTGCCAGCAGCCAAGGGTCGAGCGGGGGACCCCAAGAGACCCAGTACTTC. The V call is TRBV4-2, the J call TRBJ2-5; 8 bases match TRBD2. The CDR3 has 17 residues. Germline V lookup: CDR1 LGHNA, CDR2 YNFKEQ. V dropped 1 base and J dropped 1; count of bases not matched to a gene: 8.

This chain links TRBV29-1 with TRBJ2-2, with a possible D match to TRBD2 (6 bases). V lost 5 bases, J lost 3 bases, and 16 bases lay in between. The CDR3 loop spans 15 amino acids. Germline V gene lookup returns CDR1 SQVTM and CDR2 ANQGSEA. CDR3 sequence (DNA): TGCAGCGTTCGGGGGTGGAGGGGTGACACCGGGGAGCTGTTTTTT. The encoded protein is CSVRGWRGDTGELFF.

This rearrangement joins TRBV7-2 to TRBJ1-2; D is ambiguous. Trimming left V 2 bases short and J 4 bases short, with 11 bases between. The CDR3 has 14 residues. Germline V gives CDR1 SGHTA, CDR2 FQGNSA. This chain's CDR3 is CASSLSAVGYGYTF. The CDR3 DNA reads TGTGCCAGCAGCTTATCCGCGGTTGGCTATGGCTACACCTTC.

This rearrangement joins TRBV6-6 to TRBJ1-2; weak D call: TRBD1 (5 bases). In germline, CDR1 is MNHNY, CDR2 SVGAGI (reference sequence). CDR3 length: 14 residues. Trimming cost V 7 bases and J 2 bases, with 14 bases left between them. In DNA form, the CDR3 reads TGTGCCAGCATCCTCGGAGGGGCCAACTATGGCTACACCTTC. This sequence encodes CASILGGANYGYTF.

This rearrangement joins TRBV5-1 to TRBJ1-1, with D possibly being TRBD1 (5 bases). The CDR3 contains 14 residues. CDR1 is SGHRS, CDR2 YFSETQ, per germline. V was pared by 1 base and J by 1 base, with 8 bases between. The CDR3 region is CASSLNRPNTEAFF. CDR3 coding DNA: TGCGCCAGCAGCTTGAACAGGCCGAACACTGAAGCTTTCTTT. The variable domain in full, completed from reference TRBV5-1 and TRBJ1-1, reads KAGVTQTPRYLIKTRGQQVTLSCSPISGHRSVSWYQQTPGQGLQFLFEYFSETQRNKGNFPGRFSGRQFSNSRSEMNVSTLELGDSALYLCASSLNRPNTEAFFGQGTRLTVV.

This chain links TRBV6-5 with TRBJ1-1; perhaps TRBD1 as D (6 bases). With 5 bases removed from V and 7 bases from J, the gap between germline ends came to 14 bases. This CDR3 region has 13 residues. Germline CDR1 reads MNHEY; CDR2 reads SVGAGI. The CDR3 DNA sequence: TGTGCCAGCAGTCTAGGGGAACAGGGTGAAGCTTTCTTT. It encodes CASSLGEQGEAFF.

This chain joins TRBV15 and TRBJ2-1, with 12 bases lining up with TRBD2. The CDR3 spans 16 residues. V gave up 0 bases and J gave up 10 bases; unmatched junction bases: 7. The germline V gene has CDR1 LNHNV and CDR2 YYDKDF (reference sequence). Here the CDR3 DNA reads TGTGCCACCAGCAGAGATCGGACTAGCGGGGTGTGGGAGCAGTTCTTC. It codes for CATSRDRTSGVWEQFF.

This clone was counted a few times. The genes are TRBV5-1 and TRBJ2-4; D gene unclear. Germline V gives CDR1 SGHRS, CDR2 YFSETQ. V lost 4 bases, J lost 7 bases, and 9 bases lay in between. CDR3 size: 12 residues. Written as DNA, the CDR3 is TGCGCCAGCAGCATGTCCGGGAACATTCAGTACTTC. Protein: CASSMSGNIQYF.

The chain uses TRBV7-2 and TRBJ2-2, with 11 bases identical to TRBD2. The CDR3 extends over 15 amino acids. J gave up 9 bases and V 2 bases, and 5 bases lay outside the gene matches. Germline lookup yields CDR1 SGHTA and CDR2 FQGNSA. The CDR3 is CASSLHTSGGRELFF. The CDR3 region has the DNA TGTGCCAGCAGCTTACATACTAGCGGGGGTCGGGAGCTGTTTTTT.

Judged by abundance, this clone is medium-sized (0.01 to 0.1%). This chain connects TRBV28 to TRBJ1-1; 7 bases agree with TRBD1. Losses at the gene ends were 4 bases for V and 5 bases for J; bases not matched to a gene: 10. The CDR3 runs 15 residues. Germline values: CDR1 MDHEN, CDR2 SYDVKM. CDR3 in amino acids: CASSSYRGAWTEAFF. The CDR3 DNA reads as TGTGCCAGCAGTTCCTACAGGGGCGCGTGGACTGAAGCTTTCTTT.

CDR3: CASSPGTASGETQYF. The DNA of the CDR3 is TGTGCCAGCTCACCAGGGACAGCCTCCGGGGAGACCCAGTACTTC. The rearrangement uses TRBV18 and TRBJ2-5; TRBD1 agrees at 7 bases. Trimming removed 2 bases from V and 5 bases from J; junction bases left unmatched: 8. In germline, CDR1 is KGHSH, CDR2 LQKENI. The CDR3 is 15 residues long.

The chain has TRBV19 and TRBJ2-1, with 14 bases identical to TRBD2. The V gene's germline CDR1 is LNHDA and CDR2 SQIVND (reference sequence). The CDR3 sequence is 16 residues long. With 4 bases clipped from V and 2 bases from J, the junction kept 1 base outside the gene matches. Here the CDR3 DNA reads TGTGCCAGTAGTAGGACTAGCGGGGGGACCTACAATGAGCAGTTCTTC. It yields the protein CASSRTSGGTYNEQFF.

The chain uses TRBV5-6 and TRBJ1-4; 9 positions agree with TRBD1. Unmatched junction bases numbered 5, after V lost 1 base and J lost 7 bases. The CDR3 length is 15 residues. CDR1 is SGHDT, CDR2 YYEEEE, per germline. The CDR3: CASSLFGDRVEKLFF. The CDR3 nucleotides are TGTGCCAGCAGCTTGTTCGGGGACAGGGTTGAAAAACTGTTTTTT.

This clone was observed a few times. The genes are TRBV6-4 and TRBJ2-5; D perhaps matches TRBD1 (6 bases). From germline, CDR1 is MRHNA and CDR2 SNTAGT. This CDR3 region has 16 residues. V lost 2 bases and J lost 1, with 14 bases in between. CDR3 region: CASSDRDRDTQETQYF. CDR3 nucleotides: TGTGCCAGCAGTGACCGAGACCGGGACACCCAAGAGACCCAGTACTTC.

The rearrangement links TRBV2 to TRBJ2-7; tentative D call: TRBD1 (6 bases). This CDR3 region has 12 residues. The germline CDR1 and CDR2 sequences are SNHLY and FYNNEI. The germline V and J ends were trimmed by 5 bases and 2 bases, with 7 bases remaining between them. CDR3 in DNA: TGTGCCAGCAGTAGGGGGACCTACGAGCAGTACTTC. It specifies CASSRGTYEQYF.